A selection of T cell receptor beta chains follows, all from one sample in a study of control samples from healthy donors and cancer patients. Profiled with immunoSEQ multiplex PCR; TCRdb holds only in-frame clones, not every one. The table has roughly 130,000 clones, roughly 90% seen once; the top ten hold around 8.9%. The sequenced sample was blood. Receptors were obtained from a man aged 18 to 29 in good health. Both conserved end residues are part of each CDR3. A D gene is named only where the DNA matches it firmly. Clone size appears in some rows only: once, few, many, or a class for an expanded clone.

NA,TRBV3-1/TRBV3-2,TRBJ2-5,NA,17,TGTGCCAGCAGCCAAACGGAAAGGTGGGGGGTGCAAGAGACCCAGTACTTC,CASSQTERWGVQETQYF
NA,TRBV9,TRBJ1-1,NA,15,TGTGCCAGCAGCGTAGGGGGACTGAGGGATACTGAAGCTTTCTTT,CASSVGGLRDTEAFF
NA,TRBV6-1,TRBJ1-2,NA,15,TGTGCCAGCAGTGAAGCGCCGAGCGGGTCCTATGGCTACACCTTC,CASSEAPSGSYGYTF
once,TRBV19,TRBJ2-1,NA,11,TGTGCCAGTACCGATCGGGATGAGCAGTTCTTC,CASTDRDEQFF
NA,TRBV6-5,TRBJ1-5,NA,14,TGTGCCAGCAGTAAACAGGGACGGGATCAGCCCCAGCATTTT,CASSKQGRDQPQHF
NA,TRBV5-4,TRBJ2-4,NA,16,TGTGCCAGCAGCCCGCCGGGGGCAGGAGCCAAAAACATTCAGTACTTC,CASSPPGAGAKNIQYF
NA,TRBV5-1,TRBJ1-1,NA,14,TGCGCCAGCAGCTTGGCAGAGAGTAACACTGAAGCTTTCTTT,CASSLAESNTEAFF
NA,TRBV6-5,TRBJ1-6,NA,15,TGTGCCAGCAACCCTAGGGGATTGGGGAATTCACCCCTCCACTTT,CASNPRGLGNSPLHF
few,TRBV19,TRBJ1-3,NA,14,TGTGCCACAACAGAACAGGTTTCTGGAAACACCATATATTTT,CATTEQVSGNTIYF
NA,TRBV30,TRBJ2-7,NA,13,TGTGCCTGGAGTGTATCTAGGGTTTACGAGCAGTACTTC,CAWSVSRVYEQYF
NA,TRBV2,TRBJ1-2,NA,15,TGTGCCAGCAGTAAAACCCAACAGGGCGGCTATGGCTACACCTTC,CASSKTQQGGYGYTF
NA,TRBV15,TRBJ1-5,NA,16,TGTGCCACCAGCAGAGATCCCCCGCAGGGTCGTCAGCCCCAGCATTTT,CATSRDPPQGRQPQHF
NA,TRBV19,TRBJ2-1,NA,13,TGTGCCACCCGGTCGGGGGCGAGTAATGAGCAGTTCTTC,CATRSGASNEQFF
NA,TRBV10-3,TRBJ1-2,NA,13,TGTGCCATCAGTAGGACAGCAAACTATGGCTACACCTTC,CAISRTANYGYTF
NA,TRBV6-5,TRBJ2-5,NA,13,TGTGCCAGCAGATGGACCGGGCGGGGGACCCAGTACTTC,CASRWTGRGTQYF
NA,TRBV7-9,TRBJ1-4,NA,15,TGTGCCAGCAGCTTACGACAGGATACTAATGAAAAACTGTTTTTT,CASSLRQDTNEKLFF
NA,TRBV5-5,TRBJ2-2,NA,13,TGTGCCAGCAGCTTACACGGCACCGGGGAGCTGTTTTTT,CASSLHGTGELFF
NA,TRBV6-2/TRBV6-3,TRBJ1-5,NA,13,TGTGCCAGCAGTTATTATAGCAATCAGCCCCAGCATTTT,CASSYYSNQPQHF
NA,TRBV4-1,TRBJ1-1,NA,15,TGCGCCAGCAGCGAACCCGGCGGGGTCAACACTGAAGCTTTCTTT,CASSEPGGVNTEAFF
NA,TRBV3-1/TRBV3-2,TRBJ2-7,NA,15,TGTGCCAGCAGCCAAGGGCCGAGCGGCTCCTACGAGCAGTACTTC,CASSQGPSGSYEQYF
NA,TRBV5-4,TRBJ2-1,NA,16,TGTGCCAGCAGCTTGTTGACGGGGAGATCATACAATGAGCAGTTCTTC,CASSLLTGRSYNEQFF
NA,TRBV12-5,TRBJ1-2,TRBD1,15,TGTGCTAGTGGTTGGACGGACAGGGGTGCCTATGGCTACACCTTC,CASGWTDRGAYGYTF
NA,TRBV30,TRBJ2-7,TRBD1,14,TGTGCCTGGAGTCCGGGACAGGGGGCAGGGGAGCAGTACTTC,CAWSPGQGAGEQYF
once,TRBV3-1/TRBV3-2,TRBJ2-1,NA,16,TGTGCCAGCAGCTTACTAGACGGGAGATCCTACAATGAGCAGTTCTTC,CASSLLDGRSYNEQFF
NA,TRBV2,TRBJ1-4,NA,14,TGTGCCAGCAGTGTAAGGGGGATTAATGAAAAACTGTTTTTT,CASSVRGINEKLFF
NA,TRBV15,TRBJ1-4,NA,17,TGTGCCACCAGCACTACCCTTTGGCAGGGGAACGGAGAAAAACTGTTTTTT,CATSTTLWQGNGEKLFF
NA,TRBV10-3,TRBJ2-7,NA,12,TGTGCCGTTACAGGCGAGACCTACGAGCAGTACTTC,CAVTGETYEQYF
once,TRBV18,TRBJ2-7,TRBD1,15,TGTGCCAGCTCACCACGGGACAGGGGAAGCTACGAGCAGTACTTC,CASSPRDRGSYEQYF
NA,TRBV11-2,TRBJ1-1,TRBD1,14,TGTGCCAGCAGCTTAGACCGGACAGGCACTGAAGCTTTCTTT,CASSLDRTGTEAFF
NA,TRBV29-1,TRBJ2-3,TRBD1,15,TGCAGCGTTGAAGAAACCGGGACAGGGGCCTCGCCGCAGTATTTT,CSVEETGTGASPQYF
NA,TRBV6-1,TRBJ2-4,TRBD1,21,TGTGCCAGCAGTGAAGTCCGGACAGGGAGGACGGCTTCCCTAGCCAAAAACATTCAGTACTTC,CASSEVRTGRTASLAKNIQYF
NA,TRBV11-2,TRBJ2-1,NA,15,TGTGCCAGCAGCCAACAGGAGAGCTCCTACAATGAGCAGTTCTTC,CASSQQESSYNEQFF
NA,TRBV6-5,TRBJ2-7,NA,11,TGTGCCAGCAAGACAGGCTACGAGCAGTACTTC,CASKTGYEQYF
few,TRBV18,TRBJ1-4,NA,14,TGTGCCAGCTCACCGATAGCAACTAATGAAAAACTGTTTTTT,CASSPIATNEKLFF
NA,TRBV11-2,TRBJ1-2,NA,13,TGTGCCAGCAGTTCCGGGACCGCTAATGGCTACACCTTC,CASSSGTANGYTF
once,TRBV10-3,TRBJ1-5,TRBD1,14,TGTGCCATCAGTGGAGACAGGGGCAATCAGCCCCAGCATTTT,CAISGDRGNQPQHF
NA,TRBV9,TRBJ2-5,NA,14,TGTGCCAGCAGCGTAGCTTTAACGGAGGGGACCCAGTACTTC,CASSVALTEGTQYF
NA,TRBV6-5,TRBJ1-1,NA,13,TGTGCCAGCAGGACCAGGGTAGAGACTGAAGCTTTCTTT,CASRTRVETEAFF
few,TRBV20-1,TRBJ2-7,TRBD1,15,TGCAGTGCTGGTGAACCGGGACAGGGCCGCTACGAGCAGTACTTC,CSAGEPGQGRYEQYF
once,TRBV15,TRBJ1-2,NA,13,TGTGCCACCAGCAGGGGGAAGGACTATGGCTACACCTTC,CATSRGKDYGYTF
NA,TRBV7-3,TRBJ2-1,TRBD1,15,TGTGCCAGCAGCTTAGGGGACAGGTTCTACAATGAGCAGTTCTTC,CASSLGDRFYNEQFF
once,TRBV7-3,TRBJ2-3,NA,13,TGTGCCAGCAGCTTAATATTAGCAGATACGCAGTATTTT,CASSLILADTQYF
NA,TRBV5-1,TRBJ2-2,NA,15,TGCGCCAGCAGCTTGATGACAGGTTCCACCGGGGAGCTGTTTTTT,CASSLMTGSTGELFF
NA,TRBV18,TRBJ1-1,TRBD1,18,TGTGCCAGCTCACCCGGGACAGGGGCCGCACTCATGAACACTGAAGCTTTCTTT,CASSPGTGAALMNTEAFF
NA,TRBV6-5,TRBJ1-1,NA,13,TGTGCCAGCAGTTACTTTGGGAACACTGAAGCTTTCTTT,CASSYFGNTEAFF
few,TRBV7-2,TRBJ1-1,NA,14,TGTGCCAGCAGCCTCACCCCAGGGATCACTGAAGCTTTCTTT,CASSLTPGITEAFF
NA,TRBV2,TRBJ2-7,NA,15,TGTGCCAGCAGTGCGGGGACAATCGCAGCCTACGAGCAGTACTTC,CASSAGTIAAYEQYF
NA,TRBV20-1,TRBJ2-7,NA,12,TGCAGTGCTAGTCCCCAGGCCTACGAGCAGTACTTC,CSASPQAYEQYF
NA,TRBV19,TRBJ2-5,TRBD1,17,TGTGCCAGTCTGAGCGCCTCAGGACAGGGTATATGGGAGACCCAGTACTTC,CASLSASGQGIWETQYF
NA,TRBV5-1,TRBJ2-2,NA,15,TGCGCCAGCAGCGGGGGGACCCGAAGGACCGGGGAGCTGTTTTTT,CASSGGTRRTGELFF
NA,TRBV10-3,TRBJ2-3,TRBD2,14,TGTGCCACGAGGACTAGCTCTAGCACAGATACGCAGTATTTT,CATRTSSSTDTQYF
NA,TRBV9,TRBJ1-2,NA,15,TGTGCCAGCAGCGCGCCGACAGGCTCGGGCTATGGCTACACCTTC,CASSAPTGSGYGYTF
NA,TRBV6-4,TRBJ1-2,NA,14,TGTGCCAGCAGTGTATCGGATACTAACTATGGCTACACCTTC,CASSVSDTNYGYTF
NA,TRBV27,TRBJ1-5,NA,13,TGTGCCAGCAGTTTAGGAGGCGGTCAGCCCCAGCATTTT,CASSLGGGQPQHF
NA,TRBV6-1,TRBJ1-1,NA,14,TGTGCCAGCAGTGAGACAGTCCTGTCTTCTCAAGCTTTCTTT,CASSETVLSSQAFF
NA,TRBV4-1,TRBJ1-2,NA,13,TGCGCCAGCAGCCAGATCAAGGGGTATGGCTACACCTTC,CASSQIKGYGYTF
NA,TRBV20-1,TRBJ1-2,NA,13,TGCAGTGCTAGTTCTTCGTGGTACTATGGCTACACCTTC,CSASSSWYYGYTF
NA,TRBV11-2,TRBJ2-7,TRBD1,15,TGTGCCAGCAGCTTAGTGCCAGGGGGATCCTACGAGCAGTACTTC,CASSLVPGGSYEQYF
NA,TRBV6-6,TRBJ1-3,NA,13,TGTGCCAGCACCCAAGGAGCTGGAAACACCATATATTTT,CASTQGAGNTIYF
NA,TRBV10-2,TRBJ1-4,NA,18,TGCGCCAGCAGTGAGTCGATTGTACATGGAATAGTGGATGAAAAACTGTTTTTT,CASSESIVHGIVDEKLFF